Sequencing of this TCR beta chain was carried out in a study of T cell responses to AZD1222 COVID-19 vaccine. A note on this clone: No antigen is known for it.

Libraries were prepared by immunoSEQ multiplex PCR; TCRdb keeps only in-frame clonotypes and omits some of them. The sample consists of some 200,000 clones, less than 95% of them appearing once. Regarding the study as a whole: Repertoires in all cases were sampled only once the peak T cell response had passed. White British people made up most donors, females outnumbered males, and clonal diversity was possibly underestimated. Increased Spike-specific TCR breadth and depth were observed after two AZD1222 doses. With dominance at 160-218 and 743-854, vaccine-associated CD4 TCRs spanned spike.

The source of this sequence is an adult who received the MenACWY meningococcal vaccine as a control. The sample consisted of peripheral blood, taken 28 days after the second dose of the MenACWY control vaccine.

CDR3 in amino acids: CASSLGTSRQETQYF. The CDR3 region has the DNA TGCGCCAGCAGCTTGGGGACTAGCAGACAAGAGACCCAGTACTTC. This sequence joins TRBV5-1 and TRBJ2-5, with TRBD2 matching over 8 bases. The germline V gene encodes CDR1 SGHRS and CDR2 YFSETQ. The ends lost 0 bases at V and 2 bases at J; junction bases unmatched: 3. The CDR3 sequence is 15 residues long.